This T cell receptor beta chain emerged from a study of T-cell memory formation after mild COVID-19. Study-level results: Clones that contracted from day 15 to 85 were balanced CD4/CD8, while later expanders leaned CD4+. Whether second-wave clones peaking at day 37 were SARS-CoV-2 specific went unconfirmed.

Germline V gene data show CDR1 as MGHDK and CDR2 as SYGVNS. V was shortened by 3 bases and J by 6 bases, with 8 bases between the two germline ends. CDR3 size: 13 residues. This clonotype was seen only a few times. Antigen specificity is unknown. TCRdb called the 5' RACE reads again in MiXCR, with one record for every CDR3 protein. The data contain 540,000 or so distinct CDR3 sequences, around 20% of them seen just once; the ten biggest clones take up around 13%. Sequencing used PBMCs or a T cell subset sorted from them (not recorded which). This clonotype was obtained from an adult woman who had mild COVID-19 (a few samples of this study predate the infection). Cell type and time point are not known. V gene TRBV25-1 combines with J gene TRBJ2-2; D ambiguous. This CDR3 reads CASSEEPPGELFF. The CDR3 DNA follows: TGTGCCAGCAGTGAGGAACCCCCCGGGGAGCTGTTTTTT.